The following is a T cell receptor beta chain sequence with its context. TRAV- and TRBV-specific primers primed first-strand cDNA, covering alpha and beta chains. The TCRs were subjected to amplification over 20 PCR cycles employing a constant-region primer in conjunction with a V-primer adapter. TCRdb re-called the reads through MiXCR, storing one row per CDR3 protein. The table records about 60,000 distinct CDR3 sequences, around 25% of them present only once. The sample is drawn from a study of low-dose radiotherapy and immunotherapy resistance in tumors. In the study overall: Daily intake of oral aspirin 300 mg by patients lasted four cycles and began on cycle 1 day 1.

Time point given: before trial treatment. Low-dose radiotherapy, low-dose cyclophosphamide, aspirin, ipilimumab and nivolumab were all given to the donors. Between the trimmed V and J ends, which lost 7 bases and 6 bases, there was a span of 22 bases. CDR1 is SGHRS and CDR2 is YFSETQ in the germline V gene. The CDR3 has 15 amino acids. This material consisted of PBMCs, taken before treatment. The TCR was taken from a male donor with prostate cancer. The chain links TRBV5-1 to TRBJ1-2; maybe TRBD1 (6 bases). The chain's CDR3 is CASGPLGGGGDGYTF. As DNA, the CDR3 is TGCGCCAGCGGCCCCCTAGGGGGGGGAGGTGATGGCTACACCTTC.